Below, one TCR beta chain is given with its context. Its antigen remains unknown. V was shortened by 1 base and J by 1 base, with 4 bases between the two germline ends. The CDR3 contains 13 residues. In germline, CDR1 is SGHVS, CDR2 FNYEAQ. This sample is part of a study of cytomegalovirus exposure and HLA in healthy donors. The PCR ran on 60 Vbeta and 13 Jbeta primers. The assay was immunoSEQ multiplex PCR, and TCRdb's table has in-frame clones only and misses some. Here the sample spans about 170,000 clones, roughly 79% being singletons. In nominal health when sampled, donors likely had unrecorded immune exposures nonetheless. General study findings and limits: A few V segments could not be told apart, such as TRBV6-2 and TRBV6-3, and were left out. Prior analysis indicated that the majority of TCR beta V segments exhibited productivity approximately 90% or approximately 30% of the time. Some TCR beta chains (about 180 of them) were listed as cytomegalovirus-associated.

This TCR was sampled from a woman between 18 and 29 years old in good health and CMV-seropositive. What was sequenced was PBMCs. This sequence joins TRBV7-6 and TRBJ1-1; the D is unclear. CDR3 protein: CASSLGKNTEAFF. CDR3 coding DNA: TGTGCCAGCAGCTTAGGTAAGAACACTGAAGCTTTCTTT.